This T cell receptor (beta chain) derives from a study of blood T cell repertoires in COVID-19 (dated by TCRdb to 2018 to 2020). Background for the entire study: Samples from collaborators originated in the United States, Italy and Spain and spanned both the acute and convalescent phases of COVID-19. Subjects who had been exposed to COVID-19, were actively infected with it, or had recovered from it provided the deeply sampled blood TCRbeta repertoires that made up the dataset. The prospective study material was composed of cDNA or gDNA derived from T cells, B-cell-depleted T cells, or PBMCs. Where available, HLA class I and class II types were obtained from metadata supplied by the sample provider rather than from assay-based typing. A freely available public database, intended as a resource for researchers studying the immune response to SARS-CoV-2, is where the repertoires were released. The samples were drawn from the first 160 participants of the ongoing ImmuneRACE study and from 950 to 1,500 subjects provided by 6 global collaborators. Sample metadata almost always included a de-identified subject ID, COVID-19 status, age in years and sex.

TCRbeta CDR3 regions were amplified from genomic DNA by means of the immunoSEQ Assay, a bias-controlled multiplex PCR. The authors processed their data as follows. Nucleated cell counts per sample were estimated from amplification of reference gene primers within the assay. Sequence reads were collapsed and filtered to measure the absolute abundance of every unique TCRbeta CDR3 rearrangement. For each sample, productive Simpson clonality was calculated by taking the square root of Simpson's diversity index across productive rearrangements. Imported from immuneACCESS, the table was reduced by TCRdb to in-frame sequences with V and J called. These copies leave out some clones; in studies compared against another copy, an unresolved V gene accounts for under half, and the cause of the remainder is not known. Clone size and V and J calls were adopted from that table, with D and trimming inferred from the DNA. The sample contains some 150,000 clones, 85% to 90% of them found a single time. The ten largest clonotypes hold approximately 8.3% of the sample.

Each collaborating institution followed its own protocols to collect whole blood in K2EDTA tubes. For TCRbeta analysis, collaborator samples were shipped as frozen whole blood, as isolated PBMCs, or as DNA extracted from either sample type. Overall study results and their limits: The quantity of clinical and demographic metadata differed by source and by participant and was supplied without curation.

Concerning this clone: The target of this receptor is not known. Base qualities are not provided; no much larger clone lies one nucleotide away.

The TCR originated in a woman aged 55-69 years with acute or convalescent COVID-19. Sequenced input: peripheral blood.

The DNA sequence reads TGTGCCAGCAGCGTAGAAGGGCAGGGGACTGAAGCTTTCTTT. This translates into CASSVEGQGTEAFF. This chain is built from TRBV9 and TRBJ1-1, with TRBD1 as a weak D call on 6 bases. The cysteine opens and the phenylalanine closes a CDR3 of 14 amino acids. The entry retains the CDR3 DNA only, 42 bases that are in frame from base 1. V lost 0 bases and J lost 5 bases; the stretch between them is 11 bases long. The germline V gene gives CDR1 as SGDLS and CDR2 as YYNGEE.